These T cell receptor beta chains were read from a single sample in a study of blood T cell repertoires in COVID-19. TCRdb keeps only in-frame clones here, not all; method: immunoSEQ multiplex PCR. The top ten hold 17% of the sample, which has fewer than 15,000 clones, around 86% seen once. The sequenced material came from peripheral blood. These receptors were taken from a human donor in a cohort sampled during active COVID-19. The CDR3 runs from the conserved cysteine through the conserved F or W. Fields, in order: V gene, J gene, D gene, clone size, CDR3 DNA, CDR3 protein. The D gene is left open where the match is weak. Rows may omit the clone size; those that give it use once, few, many or a size class.

>TRBV7-9|TRBJ2-5|.|few
TGTGCCAGCAGCGCACGATTAACTGGAGAGACCCAGTACTTC
CASSARLTGETQYF
>TRBV5-1|TRBJ2-1|.|.
TGCGCCAGCAGCTTGGGGACATGGAGCTCCTACAATGAGCAGTTCTTC
CASSLGTWSSYNEQFF
>TRBV7-2|TRBJ2-3|TRBD2|.
TGTGCCAGCAGCTCCCGCCCGGGGGGTACGCAGTATTTT
CASSSRPGGTQYF
>TRBV4-3|TRBJ2-2|.|.
TGCGCCAGCAGCCAAGAGTTTAGGCAGGCCACCGGGGAGCTGTTTTTT
CASSQEFRQATGELFF
>TRBV19|TRBJ2-1|TRBD1|.
TGTGCCAGTAGACCACAGGGGGCGGTCGATGAGCAGTTCTTC
CASRPQGAVDEQFF
>TRBV9|TRBJ1-2|.|.
TGTGCCAGCAGCCCCCGACAGGCTCTCGTTGGCTACACCTTC
CASSPRQALVGYTF
>TRBV3-1/TRBV3-2|TRBJ1-1|.|few
TGTGCCAGCAGCACAGAGGCGGGGGAGACCACTGAAGCTTTCTTT
CASSTEAGETTEAFF
>TRBV6-2/TRBV6-3|TRBJ2-1|.|.
TGTGCCAGCAGCCCACGGGACAGGGGAGGTTGGACTAGCGAAGAGGAACCCTACAATGAGCAGTTCTTC
CASSPRDRGGWTSEEEPYNEQFF
>TRBV7-8|TRBJ2-3|.|.
TGTGCCAGCAGCCAGCGGAAGGACTTCACAGATACGCAGTATTTT
CASSQRKDFTDTQYF
>TRBV12-3/TRBV12-4|TRBJ1-2|.|.
TGTGCCAGCAGTTTCAAGACTAGCTATGGCTACACCTTC
CASSFKTSYGYTF